These T cell receptor beta chains were read from a single sample in a study of blood T cell repertoires in COVID-19. TCRdb keeps only in-frame clones here, not all; method: immunoSEQ multiplex PCR. The top ten clones hold 4.9% of a sample with under 95,000 clones, around nine tenths of them seen once. Source material: peripheral blood. The receptors derive from a woman older than 75 with acute or convalescent COVID-19. CDR3s include the opening cysteine and the closing phenylalanine or tryptophan. D genes are given only for firm matches. Clone size is given for some rows only: seen once, a few or many times, or a class if the clone is expanded.

J | D | V | size | DNA | CDR3
TRBJ1-1 | TRBD1 | TRBV2 | . | TGTGCCAGCAGTGAATGGGCAGGGGGGACTGAAGCTTTCTTT | CASSEWAGGTEAFF
TRBJ2-3 | . | TRBV29-1 | . | TGCAGCGTTGGGGTCGGGGGCACAGATACGCAGTATTTT | CSVGVGGTDTQYF
TRBJ2-2 | TRBD2 | TRBV30 | . | TGTGCCTGGGGGGGACTAGCGGGAGTCGCCGGGGAGCTGTTTTTT | CAWGGLAGVAGELFF
TRBJ1-2 | . | TRBV25-1 | . | TGTGCCAGCAGTGAAGTGGGGGGGTATAACTATGGCTACACCTTC | CASSEVGGYNYGYTF
TRBJ2-1 | . | TRBV27 | few | TGTGCCAGCAGTCCCCGGCGGAGGGACCTCCACAATGAGCAGTTCTTC | CASSPRRRDLHNEQFF
TRBJ2-1 | TRBD2 | TRBV7-9 | few | TGTGCCAGCAGCTCGTTGTCGGCTAGCGGATACAATGAGCAGTTCTTC | CASSSLSASGYNEQFF
TRBJ2-1 | TRBD1 | TRBV18 | . | TGTGCCAGCTCACCATGGGACAGGGAGGTCAATGAGCAGTTCTTC | CASSPWDREVNEQFF
TRBJ2-1 | TRBD2 | TRBV5-4 | once | TGTGCCAGCAGCTTCCTAGCGGGGGGCAGGAGAGGGAATGAGCAGTTCTTC | CASSFLAGGRRGNEQFF
TRBJ2-5 | TRBD1 | TRBV6-5 | . | TGTGCCAGCAGTCCCTGGGACAGGGAAGAGACCCAGTACTTC | CASSPWDREETQYF
TRBJ2-2 | TRBD1 | TRBV6-6 | . | TGTGCCAGCAGTACCCACAGGGGGCAAACCGGGGAGCTGTTTTTT | CASSTHRGQTGELFF